This entry lists 15 T cell receptor beta chains sequenced from one sample in a study of shared clonotypes between healthy human individuals. Assay: immunoSEQ multiplex PCR; the TCRdb copy retains only in-frame clones and omits some. Of more than 2 million clones listed, about 94% are singletons. The sequenced sample was naive CD4+ T cells sorted from blood. This sample's subset: CD45RA+ positively selected. These receptors all come from a man aged 18 to 35 in good health.

The chain combines TRBV6-4 with TRBJ1-2; no definite D call. The V gene lost 5 bases and the J gene lost 7 bases, with 17 bases spanning the gap. The CDR3 is 14 residues long. CDR1 and CDR2 (germline): MRHNA, SNTAGT. CDR3 sequence reads: CASSPGFDGVGYTF. The DNA of the CDR3 is TGTGCCAGCAGTCCCGGCTTCGACGGGGTTGGCTACACCTTC.

This clone was observed a single time. The V gene is TRBV4-1, the J gene TRBJ2-3; perhaps TRBD1 as D (6 bases). Trimming took off 8 bases at V and 0 bases at J, with 9 bases between the two ends. CDR1 MGHRA and CDR2 YSYEKL come from the germline V gene. The CDR3 covers 13 residues. The CDR3 reads CASRTASTDTQYF. CDR3 DNA sequence: TGCGCCAGCCGGACAGCGAGCACAGATACGCAGTATTTT.

The rearrangement joins TRBV2 to TRBJ1-1; D ambiguous. CDR3 size: 12 residues. The germline gives CDR1 SNHLY, CDR2 FYNNEI. V lost 5 bases and J 6 bases, leaving 10 bases between the germline ends. CDR3 bases: TGTGCCAGCAGTCCATCTAGCCCTGAAGCTTTCTTT. Protein sequence: CASSPSSPEAFF. Filled out from reference TRBV2 and TRBJ1-1, the complete variable domain reads EPEVTQTPSHQVTQMGQEVILRCVPISNHLYFYWYRQILGQKVEFLVSFYNNEISEKSEIFDDQFSVERPDGSNFTLKIRSTKLEDSAMYFCASSPSSPEAFFGQGTRLTVV.

This sequence joins TRBV6-6 and TRBJ1-6, with 9 bases lining up with TRBD1. CDR1 and CDR2 (germline): MNHNY, SVGAGI (reference sequence). CDR3 length: 14 amino acids. The J segment lost 7 bases and the V segment lost 7 bases, leaving 5 bases of the junction unmatched. In DNA form, the CDR3 reads TGTGCCAGCACTCGGACAGGGGAGAATTCACCCCTCCACTTT. It encodes CASTRTGENSPLHF.

The rearrangement joins TRBV5-4 to TRBJ2-3, with a weak D call TRBD2 (6 bases). Trimming left V 4 bases short and J 4 bases short, with 16 bases between. This CDR3 is built from 15 residues. Germline V gene data show CDR1 as SGHNT and CDR2 as YYREEE (reference sequence). The CDR3 loop reads CASSRIGSSADTQYF. CDR3 bases: TGTGCCAGCAGCCGGATCGGGAGTTCGGCAGATACGCAGTATTTT.

The V gene is TRBV28, the J gene TRBJ2-5; TRBD2 matches at 7 bases. The V segment lost 3 bases and the J segment 1 base; nucleotides outside the gene matches: 5. Germline loops: CDR1 MDHEN, CDR2 SYDVKM. There are 15 residues in the CDR3. CDR3 bases: TGTGCCAGCAGTTTTTCCGGACTAGGCCAAGAGACCCAGTACTTC. This codes for CASSFSGLGQETQYF. The variable domain in full, completed from reference TRBV28 and TRBJ2-5, reads DVKVTQSSRYLVKRTGEKVFLECVQDMDHENMFWYRQDPGLGLRLIYFSYDVKMKEKGDIPEGYSVSREKKERFSLILESASTNQTSMYLCASSFSGLGQETQYFGPGTRLLVL.

This rearrangement joins TRBV4-3 to TRBJ2-1, with TRBD1 as a possible D gene (6 bases). Trimming removed 0 bases from V and 10 bases from J, with 13 bases in between. Germline V gene sequence: CDR1 LGHNA, CDR2 YSLEER. The CDR3 runs 14 residues. The CDR3 DNA sequence: TGCGCCAGCAGCCAAGATGCAGGGGCAGGGGAGCAGTTCTTC. This codes for CASSQDAGAGEQFF.

This clone was detected once. The chain carries TRBV6-5 and TRBJ1-2, with D unresolved. The ends were cut back, 4 bases at V and 2 bases at J, with 8 bases in the middle. Germline V gives CDR1 MNHEY, CDR2 SVGAGI. The CDR3 loop spans 13 amino acids. This CDR3 reads CASSSLGNYGYTF. The CDR3 DNA sequence: TGTGCCAGCAGTTCCTTAGGAAACTATGGCTACACCTTC.

Turning to this clone: This sample also contains other DNA sequences that code for the same CDR3. V is TRBV5-4 and J is TRBJ2-5, with 9 bases that match TRBD1. The V gene's germline CDR1 is SGHNT and CDR2 YYREEE (reference sequence). The junction had 2 bases not matched to a gene; V was cut back by 4 bases and J by 4 bases. This CDR3 has 13 residues. The CDR3 region has the DNA TGTGCCAGCAGCCGGACAGGGGCAGAGACCCAGTACTTC. Translating gives CASSRTGAETQYF. The full variable domain, rest sourced from reference TRBV5-4 and TRBJ2-5, is ETGVTQSPTHLIKTRGQQVTLRCSSQSGHNTVSWYQQALGQGPQFIFQYYREEENGRGNFPPRFSGLQFPNYSSELNVNALELDDSALYLCASSRTGAETQYFGPGTRLLVL.

The chain uses TRBV11-3 and TRBJ1-3, with D possibly matching TRBD1 (5 bases). Germline assignment: CDR1 SGHNT and CDR2 YENEEA. CDR3 length equals 19 residues. Trimming cost V 2 bases and J 1 base, with 21 bases left between them. CDR3 bases: TGTGCCAGCAGCTTAATCCCCCCCGGGACTCCCTTTTCTGGAAACACCATATATTTT. This encodes CASSLIPPGTPFSGNTIYF.

The chain couples TRBV7-6 to TRBJ2-7; TRBD2 is a possible D gene (6 bases). The CDR3 totals 15 residues. The V and J ends lost 4 bases and 6 bases respectively, with 19 bases between them. CDR1 SGHVS and CDR2 FNYEAQ come from the germline V gene. The CDR3 protein is CASSSSGERVGEQYF. The CDR3 nucleotides read TGTGCCAGCAGCTCTTCGGGGGAGCGGGTGGGCGAGCAGTACTTC.

This sequence joins TRBV7-2 and TRBJ2-7; D unresolved. This CDR3 region has 13 residues. Germline V gene lookup returns CDR1 SGHTA and CDR2 FQGNSA. Trimming cost V 0 bases and J 4 bases, with 7 bases left between them. Here the CDR3 DNA reads TGTGCCAGCAGCTTAGCGAATCTGTACGAGCAGTACTTC. This encodes CASSLANLYEQYF.

Here the CDR3 DNA reads TGTGCCTTAACCGATAATTCACCCCTCCACTTT. It translates to CALTDNSPLHF. The rearrangement uses TRBV30 and TRBJ1-6; D call uncertain. The CDR3 is made up of 11 amino acids. The V and J ends lost 7 bases and 5 bases respectively, with 6 bases between them. Germline-derived CDR1 and CDR2 are GTSNPN and SVGIG (reference sequence).

This chain joins TRBV19 and TRBJ1-2; perhaps TRBD1 as D (5 bases). Germline CDR1 is LNHDA and CDR2 is SQIVND (reference sequence). CDR3 length: 15 residues. Trimming stripped 7 bases from V and 3 bases from J, with 18 bases between. CDR3 sequence reads: CASKTGTGDYYGYTF. The CDR3 region has the DNA TGTGCCAGTAAGACCGGGACGGGAGACTACTATGGCTACACCTTC.

Turning to this clone: The sample holds other DNA sequences that translate to the same CDR3. The rearrangement links TRBV9 to TRBJ2-7; 8 bases match TRBD2. This CDR3 has 15 amino acids. Germline V lookup: CDR1 SGDLS, CDR2 YYNGEE. The junction had 7 bases not matched to a gene; V was cut back by 4 bases and J by 1 base. CDR3 coding DNA: TGTGCCAGCAGCCCCCAGCGGGGGTCGTCCTACGAGCAGTACTTC. The encoded protein is CASSPQRGSSYEQYF.